This T cell receptor beta chain was found in a study of cytomegalovirus exposure and HLA in healthy donors. In the study overall: An earlier analysis identified approximately 110 million unique TCR beta sequences in 150 million to 200 million T cells.

This CDR3 is built from 15 residues. Losses at the gene ends were 2 bases for V and 5 bases for J; bases not matched to a gene: 5. CDR1 is SGHRS and CDR2 is YFSETQ in the germline V gene. The primer mix had 60 Vbeta and 13 Jbeta primers. Sequencing used immunoSEQ multiplex PCR; TCRdb keeps in-frame clones, though not all of them. Altogether fewer than 150,000 clones are present, around 77% being singletons, with the ten largest covering approximately 4.9%. The specimen was PBMCs. The rearrangement links TRBV5-1 to TRBJ2-1; 9 nucleotides agree with TRBD2. The receptor comes from a woman in her 50s in good health and CMV-seronegative. This chain's CDR3 is CASSLTSGLNNEQFF. In nucleotides, the CDR3 is TGCGCCAGCAGCTTAACTAGCGGGTTGAACAATGAGCAGTTCTTC.